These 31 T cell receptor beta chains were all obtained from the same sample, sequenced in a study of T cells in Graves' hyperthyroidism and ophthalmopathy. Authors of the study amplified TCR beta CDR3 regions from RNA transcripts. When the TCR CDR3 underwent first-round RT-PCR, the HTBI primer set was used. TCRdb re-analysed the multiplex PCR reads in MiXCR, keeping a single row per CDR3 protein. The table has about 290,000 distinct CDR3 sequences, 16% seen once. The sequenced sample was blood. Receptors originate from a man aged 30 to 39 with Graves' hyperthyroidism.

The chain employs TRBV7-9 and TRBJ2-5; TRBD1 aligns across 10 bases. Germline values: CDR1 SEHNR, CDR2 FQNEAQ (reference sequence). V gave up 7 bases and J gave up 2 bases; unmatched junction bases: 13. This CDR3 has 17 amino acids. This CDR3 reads CASTFSGWTGGQETQYF. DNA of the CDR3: TGTGCCAGCACCTTCAGTGGCTGGACAGGGGGGCAAGAGACCCAGTACTTC.

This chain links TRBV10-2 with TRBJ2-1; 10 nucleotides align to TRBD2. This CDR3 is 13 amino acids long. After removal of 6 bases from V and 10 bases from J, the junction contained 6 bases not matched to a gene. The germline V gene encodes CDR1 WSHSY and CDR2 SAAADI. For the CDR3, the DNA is TGCGCCAGCAGGCTAGCGGGGGCTAAGGAGCAGTTCTTC. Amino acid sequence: CASRLAGAKEQFF.

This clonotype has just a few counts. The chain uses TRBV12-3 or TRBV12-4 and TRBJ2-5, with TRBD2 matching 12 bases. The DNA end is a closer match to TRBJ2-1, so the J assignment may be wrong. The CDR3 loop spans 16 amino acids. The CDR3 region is CASSPRLAGAQETQFF. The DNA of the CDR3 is TGTGCCAGCAGTCCTCGACTAGCGGGGGCCCAAGAGACCCAGTTCTTC.

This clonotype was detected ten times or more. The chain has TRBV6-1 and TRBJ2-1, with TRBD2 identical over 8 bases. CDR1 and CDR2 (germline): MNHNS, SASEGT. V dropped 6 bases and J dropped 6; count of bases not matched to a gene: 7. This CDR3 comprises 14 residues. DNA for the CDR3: TGTGCCAGCAGCGGAACTAGCGGCCTCAATGAGCAGTTCTTC. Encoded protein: CASSGTSGLNEQFF.

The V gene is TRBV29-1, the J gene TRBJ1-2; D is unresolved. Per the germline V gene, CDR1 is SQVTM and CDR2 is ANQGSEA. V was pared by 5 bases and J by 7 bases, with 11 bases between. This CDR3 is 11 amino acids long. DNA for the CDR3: TGCAGCGTTATTTACACCGCTGGCTACACCTTC. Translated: CSVIYTAGYTF.

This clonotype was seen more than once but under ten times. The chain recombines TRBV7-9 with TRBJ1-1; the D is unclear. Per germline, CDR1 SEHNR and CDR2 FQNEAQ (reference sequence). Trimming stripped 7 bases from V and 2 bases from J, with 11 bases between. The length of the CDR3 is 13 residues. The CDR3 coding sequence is TGTGCCAGCAACGACCAACTCAACACTGAAGCTTTCTTT. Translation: CASNDQLNTEAFF.

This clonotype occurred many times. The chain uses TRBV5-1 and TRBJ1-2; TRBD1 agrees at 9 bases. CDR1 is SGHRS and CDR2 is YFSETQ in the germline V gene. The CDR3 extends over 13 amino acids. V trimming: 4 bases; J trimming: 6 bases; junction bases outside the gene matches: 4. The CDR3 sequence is CASSRTGEDGYTF. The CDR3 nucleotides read TGCGCCAGCAGCCGGACAGGGGAAGATGGCTACACCTTC.

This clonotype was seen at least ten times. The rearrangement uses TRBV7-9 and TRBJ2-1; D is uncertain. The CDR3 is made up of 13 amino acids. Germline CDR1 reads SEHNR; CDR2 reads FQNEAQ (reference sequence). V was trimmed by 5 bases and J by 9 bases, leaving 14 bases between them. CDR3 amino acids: CASSLDPMGEQFF. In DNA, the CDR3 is TGTGCCAGCAGCCTAGACCCCATGGGTGAGCAGTTCTTC.

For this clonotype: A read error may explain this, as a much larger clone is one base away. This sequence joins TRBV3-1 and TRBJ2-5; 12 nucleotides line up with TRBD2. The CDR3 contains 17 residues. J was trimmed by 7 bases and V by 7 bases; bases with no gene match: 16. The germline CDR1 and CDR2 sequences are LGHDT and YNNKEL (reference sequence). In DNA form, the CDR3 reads TGTGCCAGCACAGCTCTAGCGGGAGGGTTTAGACGAGGGACCCAGTACTTC. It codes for CASTALAGGFRRGTQYF.

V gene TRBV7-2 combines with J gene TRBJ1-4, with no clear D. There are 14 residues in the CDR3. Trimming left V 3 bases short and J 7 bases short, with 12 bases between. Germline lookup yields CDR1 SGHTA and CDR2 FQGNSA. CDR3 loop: CASSLTGYREKLFF. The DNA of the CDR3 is TGTGCCAGCAGCTTGACTGGTTATCGTGAAAAACTGTTTTTT.

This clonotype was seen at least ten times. Here the CDR3 DNA reads TGTGCCAGCAGTTTACTGAGGACAGGGGCGGATGAGACCCAGTACTTC. This gives the protein CASSLLRTGADETQYF. The chain has TRBV28 and TRBJ2-5; TRBD1 matches 9 bases. V lost 2 bases and J lost 5; bases outside the gene matches: 9. Germline V gene lookup returns CDR1 MDHEN and CDR2 SYDVKM. The CDR3 covers 16 residues.

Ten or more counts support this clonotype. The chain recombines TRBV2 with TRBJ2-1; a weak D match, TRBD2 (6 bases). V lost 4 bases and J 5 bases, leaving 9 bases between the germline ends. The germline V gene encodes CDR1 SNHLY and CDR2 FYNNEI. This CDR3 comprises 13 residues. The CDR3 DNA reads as TGTGCCAGCAGTGTTGAGCGGGACAATGAGCAGTTCTTC. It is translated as CASSVERDNEQFF.

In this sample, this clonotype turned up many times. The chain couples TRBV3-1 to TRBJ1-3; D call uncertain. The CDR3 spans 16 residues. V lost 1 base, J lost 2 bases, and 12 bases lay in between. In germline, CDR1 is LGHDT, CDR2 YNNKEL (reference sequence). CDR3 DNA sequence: TGTGCCAGCAGCCAAGGAATGGTAGGCCCTGGAAACACCATATATTTT. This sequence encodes CASSQGMVGPGNTIYF.

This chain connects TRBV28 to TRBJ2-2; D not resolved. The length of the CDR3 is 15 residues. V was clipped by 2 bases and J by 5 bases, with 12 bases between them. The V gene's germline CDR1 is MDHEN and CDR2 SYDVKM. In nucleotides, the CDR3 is TGTGCCAGCAGTTTACTTACCAGGTCGACCGGGGAGCTGTTTTTT. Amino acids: CASSLLTRSTGELFF.

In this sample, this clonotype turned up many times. DNA for the CDR3: TGTGCCAGCAGCTTAAGCCCAGCGGGAGTACACCACAATGAGCAGTTCTTC. Its translation is CASSLSPAGVHHNEQFF. J is TRBJ2-1 and V is TRBV7-3; TRBD2 matches 8 bases. The CDR3 contains 17 residues. Unmatched junction bases numbered 10, after V lost 1 base and J lost 5 bases. Per the germline V gene, CDR1 is SGHTA and CDR2 is FQGTGA.

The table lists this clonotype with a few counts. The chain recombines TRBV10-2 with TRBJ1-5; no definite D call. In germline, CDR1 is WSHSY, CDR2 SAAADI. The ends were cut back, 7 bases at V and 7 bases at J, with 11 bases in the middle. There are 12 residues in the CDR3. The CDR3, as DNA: TGCGCCAGCACGGCAGGCCCCCAGCCCCAGCATTTT. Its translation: CASTAGPQPQHF.

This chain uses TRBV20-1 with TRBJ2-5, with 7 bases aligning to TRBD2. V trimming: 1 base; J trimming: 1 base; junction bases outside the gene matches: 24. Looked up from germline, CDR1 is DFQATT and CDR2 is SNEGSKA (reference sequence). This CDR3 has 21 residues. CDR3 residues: CSARGVGREPPQNQGQETQYF. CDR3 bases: TGCAGTGCTAGAGGGGTCGGGCGGGAGCCACCCCAGAACCAGGGCCAAGAGACCCAGTACTTC.

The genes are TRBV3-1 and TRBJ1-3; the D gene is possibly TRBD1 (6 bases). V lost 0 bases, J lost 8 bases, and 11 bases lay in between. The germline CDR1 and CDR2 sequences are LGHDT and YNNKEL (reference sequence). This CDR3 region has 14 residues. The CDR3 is CASSQDLGADTIYF. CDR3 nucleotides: TGTGCCAGCAGCCAAGATCTGGGGGCGGACACCATATATTTT.

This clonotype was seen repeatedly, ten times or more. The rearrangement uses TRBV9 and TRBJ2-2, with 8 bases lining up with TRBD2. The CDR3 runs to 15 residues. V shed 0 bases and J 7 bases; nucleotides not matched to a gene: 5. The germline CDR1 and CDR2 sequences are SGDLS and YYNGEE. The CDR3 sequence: CASSVVAGGIGELFF. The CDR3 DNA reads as TGTGCCAGCAGCGTAGTCGCGGGAGGCATCGGGGAGCTGTTTTTT.

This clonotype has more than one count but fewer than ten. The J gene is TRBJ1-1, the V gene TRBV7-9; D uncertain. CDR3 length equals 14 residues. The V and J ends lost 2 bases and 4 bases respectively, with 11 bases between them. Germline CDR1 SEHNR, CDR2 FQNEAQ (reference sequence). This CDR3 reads CASSLSIGSTEAFF. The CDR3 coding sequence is TGTGCCAGCAGCTTATCTATAGGGTCCACTGAAGCTTTCTTT.

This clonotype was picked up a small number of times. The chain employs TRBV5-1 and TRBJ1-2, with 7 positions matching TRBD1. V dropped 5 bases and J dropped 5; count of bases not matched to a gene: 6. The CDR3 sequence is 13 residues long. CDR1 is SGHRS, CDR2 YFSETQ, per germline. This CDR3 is CASRGDSSYGYTF. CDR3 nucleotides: TGCGCCAGCAGGGGGGACAGTTCGTATGGCTACACCTTC.

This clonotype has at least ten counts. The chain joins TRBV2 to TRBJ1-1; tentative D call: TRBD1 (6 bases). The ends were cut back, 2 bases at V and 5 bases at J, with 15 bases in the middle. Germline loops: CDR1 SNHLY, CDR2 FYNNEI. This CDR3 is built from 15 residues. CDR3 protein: CASSEQGLGGTEAFF. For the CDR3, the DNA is TGTGCCAGCAGTGAACAGGGGCTTGGGGGTACTGAAGCTTTCTTT. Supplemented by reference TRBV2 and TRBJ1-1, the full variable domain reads EPEVTQTPSHQVTQMGQEVILRCVPISNHLYFYWYRQILGQKVEFLVSFYNNEISEKSEIFDDQFSVERPDGSNFTLKIRSTKLEDSAMYFCASSEQGLGGTEAFFGQGTRLTVV.

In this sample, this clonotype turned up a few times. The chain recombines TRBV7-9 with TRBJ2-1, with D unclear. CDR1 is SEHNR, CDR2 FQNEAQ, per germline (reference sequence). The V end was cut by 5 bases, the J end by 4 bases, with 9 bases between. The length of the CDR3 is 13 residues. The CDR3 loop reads CASSPFAYNEQFF. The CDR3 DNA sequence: TGTGCCAGCAGCCCCTTTGCGTACAATGAGCAGTTCTTC.

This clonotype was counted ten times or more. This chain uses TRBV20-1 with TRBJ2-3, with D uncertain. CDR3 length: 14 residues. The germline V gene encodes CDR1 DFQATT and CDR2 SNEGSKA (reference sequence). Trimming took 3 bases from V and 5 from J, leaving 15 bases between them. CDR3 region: CSASSASQLDTQYF. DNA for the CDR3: TGCAGTGCTAGTTCGGCCAGCCAGTTAGATACGCAGTATTTT.

The CDR3 is CASSYGTSGSHYEQYF. As DNA, the CDR3 is TGTGCCAGCAGTTACGGGACTAGCGGGAGCCACTACGAGCAGTACTTC. The chain carries TRBV6-5 and TRBJ2-7; 14 bases line up with TRBD2. CDR3 length: 16 amino acids. In germline, CDR1 is MNHEY, CDR2 SVGAGI. Trimming took 2 bases from V and 3 from J; bases not matched to a gene: 3.

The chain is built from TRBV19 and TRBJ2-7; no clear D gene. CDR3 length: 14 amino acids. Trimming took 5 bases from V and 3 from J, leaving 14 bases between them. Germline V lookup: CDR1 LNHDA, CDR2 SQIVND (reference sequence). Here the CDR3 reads CASSATALLYEQYF. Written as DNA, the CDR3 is TGTGCCAGTAGTGCTACAGCGTTACTCTACGAGCAGTACTTC.

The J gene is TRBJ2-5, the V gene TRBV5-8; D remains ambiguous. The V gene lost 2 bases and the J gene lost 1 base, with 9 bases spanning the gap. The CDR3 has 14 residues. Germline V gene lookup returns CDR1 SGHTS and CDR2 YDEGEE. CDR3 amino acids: CASSFDPAQETQYF. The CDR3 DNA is TGTGCCAGCAGCTTCGACCCGGCCCAAGAGACCCAGTACTTC.

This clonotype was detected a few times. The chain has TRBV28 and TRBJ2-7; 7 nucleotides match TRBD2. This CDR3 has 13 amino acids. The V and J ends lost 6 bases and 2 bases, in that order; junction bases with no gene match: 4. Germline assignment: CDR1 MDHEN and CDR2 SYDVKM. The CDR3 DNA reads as TGTGCCAGCAGCCCGGGACTACCCTACGAGCAGTACTTC. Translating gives CASSPGLPYEQYF.

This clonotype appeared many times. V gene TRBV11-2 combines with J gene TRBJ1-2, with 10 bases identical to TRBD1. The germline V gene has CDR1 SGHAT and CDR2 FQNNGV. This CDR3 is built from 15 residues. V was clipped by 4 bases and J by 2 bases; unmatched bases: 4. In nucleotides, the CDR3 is TGTGCCAGCAGCTCTCGGGACAGGGGAAACTATGGCTACACCTTC. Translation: CASSSRDRGNYGYTF.

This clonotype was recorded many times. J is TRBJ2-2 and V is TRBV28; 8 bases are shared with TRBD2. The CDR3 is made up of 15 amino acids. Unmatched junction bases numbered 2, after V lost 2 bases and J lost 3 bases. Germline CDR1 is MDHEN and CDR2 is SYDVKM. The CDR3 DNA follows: TGTGCCAGCAGTTTAACACTAGCGGACACCGGGGAGCTGTTTTTT. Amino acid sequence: CASSLTLADTGELFF.

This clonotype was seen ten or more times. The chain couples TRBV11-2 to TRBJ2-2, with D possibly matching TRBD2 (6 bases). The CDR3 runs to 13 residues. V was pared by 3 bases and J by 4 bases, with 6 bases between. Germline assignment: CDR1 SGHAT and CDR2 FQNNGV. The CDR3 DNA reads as TGTGCCAGCAGCTTCGGGGGCACCGGGGAGCTGTTTTTT. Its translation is CASSFGGTGELFF.